This entry lists 15 T cell receptor beta chains sequenced from one sample in a study of blood T cell repertoires in COVID-19. TCRdb's copy holds only in-frame clones and misses some; the assay was immunoSEQ multiplex PCR. The sample consists of about 480,000 clones, roughly 88% of them appearing once. Sample: PBMCs or T cells enriched from blood (not recorded which). The receptors derive from a woman in her thirties or forties who had recovered from COVID-19.

The V and J genes are TRBV6-2 or TRBV6-3 and TRBJ2-3; maybe TRBD1 (6 bases). Germline V CDR1 and CDR2: MNHEY, SVGEGT. The CDR3 contains 14 residues. Trimming stripped 5 bases from V and 2 bases from J, with 11 bases between. The CDR3 spells CASSNRVATDTQYF. As DNA, the CDR3 is TGTGCCAGCAGTAACAGGGTCGCCACAGATACGCAGTATTTT.

The chain joins TRBV27 to TRBJ2-3, with 7 bases that match TRBD2. In germline, CDR1 is MNHEY, CDR2 SMNVEV (reference sequence). CDR3 length equals 15 residues. The ends lost 3 bases at V and 1 base at J; junction bases unmatched: 4. The CDR3 DNA follows: TGTGCCAGCAGTTTTGTGGGAGGGGGCACAGATACGCAGTATTTT. Translation: CASSFVGGGTDTQYF.

The V gene is TRBV7-6, the J gene TRBJ2-3; 8 bases fit TRBD1. Germline assignment: CDR1 SGHVS and CDR2 FNYEAQ. Unmatched junction bases numbered 3, after V lost 1 base and J lost 6 bases. This CDR3 has 14 amino acids. The CDR3 region is CASSLGDRRDTQYF. CDR3 nucleotide sequence: TGTGCCAGCAGCTTAGGGGACAGGCGGGATACGCAGTATTTT. Full variable domain (outside the CDR3, taken from reference TRBV7-6 and TRBJ2-3): GAGVSQSPRYKVTKRGQDVALRCDPISGHVSLYWYRQALGQGPEFLTYFNYEAQQDKSGLPNDRFSAERPEGSISTLTIQRTEQRDSAMYRCASSLGDRRDTQYFGPGTRLTVL.

The rearrangement links TRBV6-5 to TRBJ2-7; tentative D call: TRBD2 (5 bases). The V and J ends lost 5 bases and 2 bases respectively, with 13 bases between them. Germline CDR1 is MNHEY and CDR2 is SVGAGI. There are 14 residues in the CDR3. In nucleotides, the CDR3 is TGTGCCAGCAGTCCCCACGGACTTCCCTACGAGCAGTACTTC. Its protein is CASSPHGLPYEQYF.

The J gene is TRBJ2-7, the V gene TRBV7-2; a possible D gene is TRBD1 (5 bases). The CDR3 contains 14 residues. CDR1 and CDR2 (germline): SGHTA, FQGNSA. V was shortened by 2 bases and J by 6 bases, with 14 bases between the two germline ends. CDR3 sequence reads: CASSLKAVQGEQYF. The CDR3 DNA follows: TGTGCCAGCAGCTTAAAGGCAGTTCAGGGCGAGCAGTACTTC.

This chain uses TRBV5-8 with TRBJ2-2; 7 bases agree with TRBD1. The CDR3 has 16 residues. Germline trimming cut 5 bases from V and 3 bases from J; bases unmatched to any gene: 10. Germline values: CDR1 SGHTS, CDR2 YDEGEE. CDR3 sequence reads: CASSRPGQTDTGELFF. As DNA, the CDR3 is TGTGCCAGCAGTCGTCCGGGACAGACGGACACCGGGGAGCTGTTTTTT.

The chain joins TRBV11-2 to TRBJ2-3, with D maybe TRBD2 (5 bases). Germline assignment: CDR1 SGHAT and CDR2 FQNNGV. CDR3 size: 12 residues. The V end was cut by 3 bases, the J end by 8 bases, with 9 bases between. As DNA, the CDR3 is TGTGCCAGCAGCTTTCGGACTCGTACGCAGTATTTT. It codes for CASSFRTRTQYF.

This clone was detected only a few times. The gene calls are TRBV2 and TRBJ2-2; 12 bases match TRBD2. J lost 8 bases, V lost 6 bases, and 7 bases had no gene match. In germline, CDR1 is SNHLY, CDR2 FYNNEI. The CDR3 has 15 amino acids. In nucleotides, the CDR3 is TGTGCCAGCAGAGGGTCTAGCGGGAGGGAAGGGGAGCTGTTTTTT. This encodes CASRGSSGREGELFF.

This chain links TRBV7-9 with TRBJ2-1; 8 bases map to TRBD2. Germline assignment: CDR1 SEHNR and CDR2 FQNEAQ (reference sequence). With 11 bases clipped from V and 7 bases from J, the junction kept 10 bases outside the gene matches. The CDR3 runs 13 residues. CDR3 sequence: CASVAGPQNEQFF. For the CDR3, the DNA is TGTGCCTCGGTAGCGGGGCCGCAAAATGAGCAGTTCTTC.

The gene calls are TRBV6-4 and TRBJ2-1; the match to TRBD1 covers 7 bases. Unmatched junction bases numbered 4, after V lost 4 bases and J lost 4 bases. Germline CDR1 MRHNA, CDR2 SNTAGT. This CDR3 region has 14 residues. Here the CDR3 DNA reads TGTGCCAGCAGTGGGACAGGAGATTACAATGAGCAGTTCTTC. Translating gives CASSGTGDYNEQFF.

The chain carries TRBV5-6 and TRBJ1-6, with 10 bases that match TRBD1. Trimming took 3 bases from V and 8 from J; bases not matched to a gene: 11. This CDR3 region has 17 residues. CDR1 SGHDT and CDR2 YYEEEE come from the germline V gene. The CDR3 here is CASSWGLTGGTDSPLHF. DNA for the CDR3: TGTGCCAGCAGCTGGGGTCTGACAGGGGGCACGGATTCACCCCTCCACTTT.

CDR3 sequence (DNA): TGTGCCAGCAGCGTAGAATGGTTTTGGGGGCGAAGGGCCTATAGCAATCAGCCCCAGCATTTT. Translated, it gives CASSVEWFWGRRAYSNQPQHF. This chain connects TRBV9 to TRBJ1-5; possible D gene TRBD1, 6 bases. V lost 0 bases, J lost 0 bases, and 25 bases lay in between. Germline V CDR1 and CDR2: SGDLS, YYNGEE. The CDR3 loop spans 21 amino acids.

In nucleotides, the CDR3 is TGTGCCAGCAGCCCTCACGGGTACGAGCAGTACTTC. It translates to CASSPHGYEQYF. The V call is TRBV7-2, the J call TRBJ2-7; no firm D call. CDR1 is SGHTA and CDR2 is FQGNSA in the germline V gene. The germline V and J ends were trimmed by 5 bases and 4 bases, with 9 bases remaining between them. CDR3 length: 12 residues.

This sequence joins TRBV27 and TRBJ2-2; 7 positions match TRBD1. The CDR3 extends over 16 amino acids. The J segment lost 5 bases and the V segment lost 4 bases, leaving 10 bases of the junction unmatched. The germline V gene encodes CDR1 MNHEY and CDR2 SMNVEV (reference sequence). The CDR3 reads CASSSSGQVGTGELFF. The DNA of the CDR3 is TGTGCCAGCAGTTCCTCTGGACAGGTGGGGACCGGGGAGCTGTTTTTT.

V gene TRBV11-2 combines with J gene TRBJ2-1; D gene unclear. V lost 6 bases and J lost 0, with 12 bases in between. CDR1 is SGHAT, CDR2 FQNNGV, per germline. The CDR3 spans 15 residues. The CDR3 reads CASRLTDSSYNEQFF. The CDR3 DNA reads as TGTGCCAGCAGACTCACCGATAGCTCCTACAATGAGCAGTTCTTC.